Detailed here is one T cell receptor beta chain. Sequencing used immunoSEQ multiplex PCR; TCRdb keeps in-frame clones, though not all of them. The sample records fewer than 85,000 clones, 85% to 95% being singletons. The sample is drawn from a study of technical replicates of blood from several donors. The CDR3 consists of 18 residues. V lost 5 bases, J lost 1 base, and 21 bases lay in between. Germline-derived CDR1 and CDR2 are SGHTS and YDEGEE. This sequence joins TRBV5-8 and TRBJ1-4; D gene ambiguous. The sample comprised T cells isolated from PBMCs. This receptor was identified in a human donor in good health. CDR3 DNA: TGTGCCAGCAGTCCCACGGTGCTTCCTTATGGAACTAATGAAAAACTGTTTTTT. Translation: CASSPTVLPYGTNEKLFF.